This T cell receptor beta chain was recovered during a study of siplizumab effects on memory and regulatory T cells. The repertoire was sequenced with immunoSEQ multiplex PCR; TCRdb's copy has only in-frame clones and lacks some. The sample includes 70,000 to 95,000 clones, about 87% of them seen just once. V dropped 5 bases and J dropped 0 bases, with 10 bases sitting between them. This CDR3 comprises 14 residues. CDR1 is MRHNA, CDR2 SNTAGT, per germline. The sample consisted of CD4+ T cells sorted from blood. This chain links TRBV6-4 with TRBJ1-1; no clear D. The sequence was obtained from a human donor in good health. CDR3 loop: CASSQQGLNTEAFF. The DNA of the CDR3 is TGTGCCAGCAGTCAACAAGGCCTGAACACTGAAGCTTTCTTT.